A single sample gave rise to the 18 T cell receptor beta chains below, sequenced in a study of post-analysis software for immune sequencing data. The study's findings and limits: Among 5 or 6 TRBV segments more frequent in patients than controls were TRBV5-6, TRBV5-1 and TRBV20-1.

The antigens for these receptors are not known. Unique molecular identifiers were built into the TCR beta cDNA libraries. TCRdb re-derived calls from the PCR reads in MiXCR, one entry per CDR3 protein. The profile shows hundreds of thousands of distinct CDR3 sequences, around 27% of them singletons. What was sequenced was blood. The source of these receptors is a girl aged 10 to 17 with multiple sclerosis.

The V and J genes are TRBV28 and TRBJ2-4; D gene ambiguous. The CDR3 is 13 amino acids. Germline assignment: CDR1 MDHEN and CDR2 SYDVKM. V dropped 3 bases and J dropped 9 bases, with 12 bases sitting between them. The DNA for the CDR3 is TGTGCCAGCAGTTTCCAGTCTCTGCGCATTCAGTACTTC. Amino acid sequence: CASSFQSLRIQYF.

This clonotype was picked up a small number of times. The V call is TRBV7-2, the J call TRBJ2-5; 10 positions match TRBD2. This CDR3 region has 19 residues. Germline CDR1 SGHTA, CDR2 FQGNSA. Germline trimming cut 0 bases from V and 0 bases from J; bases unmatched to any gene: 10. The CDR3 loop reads CASSLAAWASGGHQETQYF. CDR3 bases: TGTGCCAGCAGCTTAGCGGCGTGGGCTAGCGGGGGACACCAAGAGACCCAGTACTTC.

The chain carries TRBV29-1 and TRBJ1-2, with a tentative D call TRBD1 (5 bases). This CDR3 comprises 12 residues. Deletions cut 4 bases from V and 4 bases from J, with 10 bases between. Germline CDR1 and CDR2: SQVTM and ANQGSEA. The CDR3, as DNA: TGCAGCGTTGTTGGGGGGGTCTATGGCTACACCTTC. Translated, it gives CSVVGGVYGYTF.

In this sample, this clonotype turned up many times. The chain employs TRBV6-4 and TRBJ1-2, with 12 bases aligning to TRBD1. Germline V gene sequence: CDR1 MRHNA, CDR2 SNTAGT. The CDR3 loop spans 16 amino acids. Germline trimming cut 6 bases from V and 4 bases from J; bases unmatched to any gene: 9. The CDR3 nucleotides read TGTGCCAGCAGCCCCGGGACAGGGGGCCGCCTCTATGGCTACACCTTC. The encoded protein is CASSPGTGGRLYGYTF.

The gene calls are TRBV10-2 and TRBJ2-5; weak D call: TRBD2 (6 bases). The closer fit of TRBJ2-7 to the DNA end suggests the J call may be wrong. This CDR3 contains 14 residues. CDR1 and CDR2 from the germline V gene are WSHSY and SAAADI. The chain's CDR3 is CASSLLAGSGEQYF. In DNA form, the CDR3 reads TGCGCCAGCAGCCTACTGGCGGGATCGGGCGAGCAGTACTTC.

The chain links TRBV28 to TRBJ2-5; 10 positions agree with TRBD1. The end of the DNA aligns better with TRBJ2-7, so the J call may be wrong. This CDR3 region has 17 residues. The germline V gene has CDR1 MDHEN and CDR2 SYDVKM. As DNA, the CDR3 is TGTGCCAGCAGTTTAACATTCCCGGGACAGGGGTCGGGCGAGCAGTACTTC. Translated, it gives CASSLTFPGQGSGEQYF.

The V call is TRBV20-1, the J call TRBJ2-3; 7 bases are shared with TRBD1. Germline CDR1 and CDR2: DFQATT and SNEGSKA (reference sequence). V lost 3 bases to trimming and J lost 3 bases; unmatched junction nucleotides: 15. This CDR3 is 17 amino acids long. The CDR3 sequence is CSASPPATGVLTDTQYF. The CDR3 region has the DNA TGCAGTGCTAGTCCACCCGCAACAGGGGTGTTGACAGATACGCAGTATTTT.

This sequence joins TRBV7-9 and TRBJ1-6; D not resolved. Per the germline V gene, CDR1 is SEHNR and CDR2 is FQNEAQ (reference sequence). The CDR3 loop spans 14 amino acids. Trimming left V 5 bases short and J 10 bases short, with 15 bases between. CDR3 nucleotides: TGTGCCAGCAGCAACCACCGGCTAAAGTCACCCCTCCACTTT. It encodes CASSNHRLKSPLHF.

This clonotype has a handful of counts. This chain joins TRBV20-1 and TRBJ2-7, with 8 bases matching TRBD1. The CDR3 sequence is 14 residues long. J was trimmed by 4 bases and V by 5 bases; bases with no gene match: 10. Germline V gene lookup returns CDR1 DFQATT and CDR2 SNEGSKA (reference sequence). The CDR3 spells CSAEGIRQGYEQYF. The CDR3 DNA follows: TGCAGTGCTGAGGGGATCAGACAGGGGTACGAGCAGTACTTC.

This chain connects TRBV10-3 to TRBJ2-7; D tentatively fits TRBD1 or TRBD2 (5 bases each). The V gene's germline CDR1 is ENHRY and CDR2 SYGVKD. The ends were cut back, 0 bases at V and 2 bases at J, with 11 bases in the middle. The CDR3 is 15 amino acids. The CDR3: CAISESGRGAYEQYF. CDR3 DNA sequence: TGTGCCATCAGTGAGTCTGGGAGAGGGGCCTACGAGCAGTACTTC.

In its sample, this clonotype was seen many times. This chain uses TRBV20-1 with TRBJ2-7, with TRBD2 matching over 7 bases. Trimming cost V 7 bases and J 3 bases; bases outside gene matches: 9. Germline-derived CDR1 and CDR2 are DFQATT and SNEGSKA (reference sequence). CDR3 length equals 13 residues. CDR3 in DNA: TGCAGTGTCTGGACCCGGGGGGACTACGAGCAGTACTTC. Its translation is CSVWTRGDYEQYF.

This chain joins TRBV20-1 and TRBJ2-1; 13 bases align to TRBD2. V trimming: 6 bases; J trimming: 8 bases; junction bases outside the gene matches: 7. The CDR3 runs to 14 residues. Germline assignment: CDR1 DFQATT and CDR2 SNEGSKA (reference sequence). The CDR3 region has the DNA TGCAGTGCCAGGGGGACTAGCGGGATCCATGAGCAGTTCTTC. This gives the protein CSARGTSGIHEQFF.

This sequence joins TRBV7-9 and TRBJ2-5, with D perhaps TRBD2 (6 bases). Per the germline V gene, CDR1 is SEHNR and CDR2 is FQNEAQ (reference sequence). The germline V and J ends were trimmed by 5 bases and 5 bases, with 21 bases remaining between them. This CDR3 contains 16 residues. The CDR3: CASSPKGLILPETQYF. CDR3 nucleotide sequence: TGTGCCAGCAGCCCGAAGGGACTGATCCTCCCCGAGACCCAGTACTTC.

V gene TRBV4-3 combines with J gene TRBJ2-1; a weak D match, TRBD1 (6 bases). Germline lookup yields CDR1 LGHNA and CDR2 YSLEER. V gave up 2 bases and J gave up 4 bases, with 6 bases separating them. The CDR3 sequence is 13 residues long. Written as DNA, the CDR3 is TGCGCCAGCAGCCAAACAGGGTACAATGAGCAGTTCTTC. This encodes CASSQTGYNEQFF.

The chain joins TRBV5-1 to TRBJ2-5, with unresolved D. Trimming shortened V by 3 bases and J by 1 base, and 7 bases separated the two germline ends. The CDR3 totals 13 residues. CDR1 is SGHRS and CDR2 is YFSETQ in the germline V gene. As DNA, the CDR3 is TGCGCCAGCAGCTCGAACTCCCAAGAGACCCAGTACTTC. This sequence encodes CASSSNSQETQYF.

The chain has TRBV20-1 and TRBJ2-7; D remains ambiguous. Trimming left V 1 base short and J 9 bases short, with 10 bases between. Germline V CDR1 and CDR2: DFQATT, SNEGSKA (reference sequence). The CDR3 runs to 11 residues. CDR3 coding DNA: TGCAGTGCTAGAGTTACGGACGGGCAGTACTTC. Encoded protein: CSARVTDGQYF.

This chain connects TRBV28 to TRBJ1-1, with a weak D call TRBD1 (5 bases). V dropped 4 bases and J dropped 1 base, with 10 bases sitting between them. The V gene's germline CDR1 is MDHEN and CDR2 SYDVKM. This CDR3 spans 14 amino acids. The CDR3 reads CASSSVQGNTEAFF. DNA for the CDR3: TGTGCCAGCAGTTCAGTTCAGGGGAACACTGAAGCTTTCTTT.

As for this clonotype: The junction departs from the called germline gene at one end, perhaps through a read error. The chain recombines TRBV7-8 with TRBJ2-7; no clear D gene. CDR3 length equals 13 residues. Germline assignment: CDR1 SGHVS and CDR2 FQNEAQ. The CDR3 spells CVSSLGKNYEQYF. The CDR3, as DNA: TGTGTCAGCAGCTTAGGTAAAAACTACGAGCAGTACTTC.